This T cell receptor beta chain was sequenced during a study of T cell responses to AZD1222 COVID-19 vaccine. The wider study: Pooled in the analysis were second doses at about 4 or about 12 weeks. Findings and caveats of the study: Unmutated variant regions are reportedly targeted by nearly half of spike-specific TCRs.

Trimming cost V 1 base and J 1 base, with 16 bases left between them. The CDR3 has 17 residues. Germline CDR1 KGHSH, CDR2 LQKENI. Assay: immunoSEQ multiplex PCR; the TCRdb copy retains only in-frame clones and omits some. Here the sample spans more than 150,000 clones, almost 95% being singletons. This clone was seen only once. The target antigen is unknown. The sequences come from peripheral blood, collected on day 0 of AZD1222 vaccination. This chain uses TRBV18 with TRBJ1-1, with D perhaps matching TRBD1 (5 bases). The sequence came from an adult in good health. The CDR3 reads CASSPRAVGQSNTEAFF. The CDR3 bases are TGTGCCAGCTCACCACGAGCCGTAGGACAATCGAACACTGAAGCTTTCTTT.